Below, 21 T cell receptor beta chains from the same sample are listed, as sequenced in a study of long-term antiretroviral therapy in people with HIV. They ran version v3.0 of the immunoSEQ assay at survey level. The repertoire was sequenced with immunoSEQ multiplex PCR; TCRdb's copy has only in-frame clones and lacks some. The data hold several thousand clones, with roughly three quarters observed a single time. This specimen was unsorted PBMCs, taken 1.1 years after starting antiretroviral therapy. These receptors were collected from a man in his forties with HIV.

The sample holds a few counts of this clone. J is TRBJ2-6 and V is TRBV9; 7 bases are a match to TRBD1. The CDR3 spans 18 residues. The V gene end was trimmed by 2 bases and the J gene end by 2 bases; junction bases not matched to a gene: 10. Germline V lookup: CDR1 SGDLS, CDR2 YYNGEE. The CDR3 DNA follows: TGTGCCAGCAGCGTTAACAGGGGTAATGCCCCTGGGGCCAACGTCCTGACTTTC. Translation gives CASSVNRGNAPGANVLTF.

The genes are TRBV4-1 and TRBJ1-5; TRBD1 might be the D (5 bases). Germline CDR1 is MGHRA and CDR2 is YSYEKL. Trimming stripped 2 bases from V and 0 bases from J, with 8 bases between. The CDR3 sequence is 15 residues long. The CDR3 protein is CASSQSGHSNQPQHF. The CDR3 coding sequence is TGCGCCAGCAGCCAATCTGGACATAGCAATCAGCCCCAGCATTTT.

The CDR3 DNA follows: TGTGCCAGCCCTCGGACAGGGAGAAGGAACTATGGCTACACCTTC. Translation gives CASPRTGRRNYGYTF. J is TRBJ1-2 and V is TRBV6-4, with 8 bases aligning to TRBD1. Germline V gives CDR1 MRHNA, CDR2 SNTAGT. The CDR3 covers 15 residues. V gave up 8 bases and J gave up 2 bases; unmatched junction bases: 10.

The chain couples TRBV5-1 to TRBJ1-1; D gene unclear. From germline, CDR1 is SGHRS and CDR2 YFSETQ. The CDR3 length is 14 residues. The ends were cut back, 0 bases at V and 1 base at J, with 7 bases in the middle. The CDR3 loop is CASSLAQSNTEAFF. The CDR3 DNA sequence: TGCGCCAGCAGCTTGGCACAGTCGAACACTGAAGCTTTCTTT.

V usage is TRBV13 and J usage is TRBJ2-3, with 8 nucleotides matching TRBD1. The CDR3 length is 16 residues. Per germline, CDR1 PRHDT and CDR2 FYEKMQ (reference sequence). After removal of 3 bases from V and 2 bases from J, the junction contained 7 bases not matched to a gene. CDR3 DNA: TGTGCCAGCAGCTTTCCCGGGACAGGCCTCACAGATACGCAGTATTTT. Amino acids: CASSFPGTGLTDTQYF.

The chain carries TRBV10-3 and TRBJ2-1; 8 bases match TRBD1. Germline values: CDR1 ENHRY, CDR2 SYGVKD. Trimming at V came to 6 bases and at J to 3 bases, leaving 7 bases not matched to a gene. The length of the CDR3 is 15 residues. Written as DNA, the CDR3 is TGTGCCATCAGCGGCCGGGACAGGCGCTACAATGAGCAGTTCTTC. Translation: CAISGRDRRYNEQFF.

The CDR3 nucleotides are TGTGCCAGCTCACCAGACAGCAGTTGGTACGAGCAGTACTTC. This gives the protein CASSPDSSWYEQYF. The chain recombines TRBV18 with TRBJ2-7; possible D gene TRBD1, 5 bases. The ends were cut back, 2 bases at V and 4 bases at J, with 12 bases in the middle. Germline CDR1 and CDR2: KGHSH and LQKENI. CDR3 length equals 14 residues.

The gene calls are TRBV2 and TRBJ2-3, with 15 bases identical to TRBD2. The CDR3 runs to 17 residues. Germline V CDR1 and CDR2: SNHLY, FYNNEI. V gave up 7 bases and J gave up 5 bases; unmatched junction bases: 10. The DNA of the CDR3 is TGTGCCAGCAACCTAGGACTAGCGGGGGGGCGTGGAGATACGCAGTATTTT. This sequence encodes CASNLGLAGGRGDTQYF.

This sequence joins TRBV13 and TRBJ1-1; 7 bases agree with TRBD1. The J segment lost 2 bases and the V segment lost 2 bases, leaving 11 bases of the junction unmatched. The CDR3 has 17 residues. Germline CDR1 and CDR2: PRHDT and FYEKMQ (reference sequence). CDR3 nucleotides: TGTGCCAGCAGCTTAAGGGGGCACGGTCTGCCAAACACTGAAGCTTTCTTT. Translating it yields CASSLRGHGLPNTEAFF.

The chain uses TRBV15 and TRBJ1-2; D uncertain. The CDR3 length is 15 residues. V lost 0 bases and J 2 bases, leaving 10 bases between the germline ends. CDR1 LNHNV and CDR2 YYDKDF come from the germline V gene (reference sequence). In DNA, the CDR3 is TGTGCCACCAGCAGAGATTGGGGAGGGAACTATGGCTACACCTTC. This codes for CATSRDWGGNYGYTF.

This clone was seen only a few times. The chain has TRBV7-3 and TRBJ2-2, with D unclear. Trimming shortened V by 2 bases and J by 6 bases, and 7 bases separated the two germline ends. Germline values: CDR1 SGHTA, CDR2 FQGTGA. The CDR3 has 13 amino acids. The CDR3: CASSLFLSGELFF. CDR3 DNA sequence: TGTGCCAGCAGCTTATTTCTCTCCGGGGAGCTGTTTTTT.

V usage is TRBV7-2 and J usage is TRBJ1-4, with D uncertain. The V end lost 6 bases, the J end lost 0 bases, and 5 bases lay between the germline ends. This CDR3 is 13 amino acids long. From germline, CDR1 is SGHTA and CDR2 FQGNSA. Written as DNA, the CDR3 is TGTGCCAGCAGTGGTGCAACTAATGAAAAACTGTTTTTT. Translation gives CASSGATNEKLFF.

The J gene is TRBJ2-7, the V gene TRBV7-3; 9 nucleotides line up with TRBD2. The germline gives CDR1 SGHTA, CDR2 FQGTGA. V dropped 7 bases and J dropped 4; count of bases not matched to a gene: 8. CDR3 length: 14 amino acids. CDR3 region: CASKASGELYEQYF. Here the CDR3 DNA reads TGTGCCAGCAAAGCTAGCGGGGAGTTATACGAGCAGTACTTC.

The rearrangement links TRBV30 to TRBJ2-5; 15 bases are a match to TRBD2. CDR1 and CDR2 from the germline V gene are GTSNPN and SVGIG (reference sequence). The CDR3 length is 18 residues. With 0 bases clipped from V and 5 bases from J, the junction kept 10 bases outside the gene matches. Here the CDR3 reads CAWSVWTSGGAIPETQYF. The CDR3 DNA is TGTGCCTGGAGTGTCTGGACTAGCGGGGGGGCCATTCCCGAGACCCAGTACTTC.

The chain combines TRBV10-3 with TRBJ1-4; D ambiguous. CDR3 length: 13 residues. Trimming removed 4 bases at V and 3 bases at J, with 6 bases between. CDR1 and CDR2 (germline): ENHRY, SYGVKD. Written as DNA, the CDR3 is TGTGCCATCAGTGGTAGCTCTAATGAAAAACTGTTTTTT. The encoded protein is CAISGSSNEKLFF.

This clone has only a few counts. This rearrangement joins TRBV5-5 to TRBJ1-5, with D uncertain. The CDR3 loop spans 14 amino acids. The germline V gene has CDR1 SGHKS and CDR2 YYEKEE (reference sequence). V lost 0 bases and J 4 bases, leaving 8 bases between the germline ends. As DNA, the CDR3 is TGTGCCAGCAGCTTGGCGGCGGATAATCAGCCCCAGCATTTT. Translating it yields CASSLAADNQPQHF.

In its sample, this clone ranks as medium-sized (0.01 to 0.1%). The V and J genes are TRBV6-5 and TRBJ2-3; 11 nucleotides agree with TRBD2. This CDR3 is 16 amino acids long. V shed 4 bases and J 1 base; nucleotides not matched to a gene: 4. The V gene's germline CDR1 is MNHEY and CDR2 SVGAGI. For the CDR3, the DNA is TGTGCCAGCAGTTCGTTGACTAGCGGGGGCACAGATACGCAGTATTTT. Translated, it gives CASSSLTSGGTDTQYF.

The V and J genes are TRBV11-3 and TRBJ1-1; D possibly corresponds to TRBD1 (5 bases). V lost 2 bases and J lost 0, with 7 bases in between. CDR1 and CDR2 (germline): SGHNT, YENEEA. The CDR3 has 14 residues. The CDR3 spells CASSLYRMNTEAFF. CDR3 in DNA: TGTGCCAGCAGCTTATACAGGATGAACACTGAAGCTTTCTTT.

The chain has TRBV5-1 and TRBJ2-7; 13 positions match TRBD2. The trim removed 1 base at V and 5 bases at J, leaving 9 bases unmatched. CDR1 is SGHRS and CDR2 is YFSETQ in the germline V gene. CDR3 length equals 17 residues. CDR3 protein: CASSLRLAGGIGHEQYF. CDR3 in DNA: TGCGCCAGCAGCTTGAGACTAGCGGGGGGAATCGGCCACGAGCAGTACTTC. The full variable domain, with the rest looked up from reference TRBV5-1 and TRBJ2-7, is KAGVTQTPRYLIKTRGQQVTLSCSPISGHRSVSWYQQTPGQGLQFLFEYFSETQRNKGNFPGRFSGRQFSNSRSEMNVSTLELGDSALYLCASSLRLAGGIGHEQYFGPGTRLTVT.

In this sample, this clone turned up a few times. This chain connects TRBV9 to TRBJ2-2; 7 nucleotides line up with TRBD1. This CDR3 comprises 17 residues. From germline, CDR1 is SGDLS and CDR2 YYNGEE. The junction had 14 bases not matched to a gene; V was cut back by 4 bases and J by 5 bases. CDR3 DNA sequence: TGTGCCAGCAGCACTACAGGGGAGAATTATCGGACCGGGGAGCTGTTTTTT. Translating gives CASSTTGENYRTGELFF.

This clone was found a few times. The chain carries TRBV5-1 and TRBJ2-7; D unclear. Germline V gives CDR1 SGHRS, CDR2 YFSETQ. V dropped 6 bases and J dropped 4 bases, with 17 bases sitting between them. The CDR3 has 14 amino acids. The CDR3 DNA sequence: TGCGCCAGCACCTCAAACTGGGGATCTTACGAGCAGTACTTC. Amino acid sequence: CASTSNWGSYEQYF.